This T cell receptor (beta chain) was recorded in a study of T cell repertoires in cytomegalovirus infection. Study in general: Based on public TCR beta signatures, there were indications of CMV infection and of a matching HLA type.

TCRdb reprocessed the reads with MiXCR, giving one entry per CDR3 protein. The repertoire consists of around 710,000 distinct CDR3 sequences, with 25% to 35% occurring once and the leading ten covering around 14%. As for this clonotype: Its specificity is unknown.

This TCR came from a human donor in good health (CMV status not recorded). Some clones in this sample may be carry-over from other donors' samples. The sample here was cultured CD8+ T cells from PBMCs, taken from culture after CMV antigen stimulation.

The CDR3 nucleotides read TGTGCCAGCAGTTACTCGCCAGCGGGGAATTACAATGAGCAGTTCTTC. Translated: CASSYSPAGNYNEQFF. The chain links TRBV6-5 to TRBJ2-1; 7 bases are shared with TRBD2. The CDR3 length is 16 residues. The germline gives CDR1 MNHEY, CDR2 SVGAGI. The ends lost 0 bases at V and 4 bases at J; junction bases unmatched: 6.